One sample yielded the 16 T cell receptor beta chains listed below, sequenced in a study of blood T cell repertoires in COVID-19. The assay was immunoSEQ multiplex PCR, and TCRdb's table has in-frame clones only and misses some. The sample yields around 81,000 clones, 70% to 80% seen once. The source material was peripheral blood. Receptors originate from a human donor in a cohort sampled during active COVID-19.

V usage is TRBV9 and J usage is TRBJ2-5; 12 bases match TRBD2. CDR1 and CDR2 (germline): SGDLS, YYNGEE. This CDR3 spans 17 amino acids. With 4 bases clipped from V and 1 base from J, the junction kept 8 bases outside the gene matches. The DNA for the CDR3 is TGTGCCAGCAGCCCGACGACTAGCGGGGGCTTCCAAGAGACCCAGTACTTC. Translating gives CASSPTTSGGFQETQYF.

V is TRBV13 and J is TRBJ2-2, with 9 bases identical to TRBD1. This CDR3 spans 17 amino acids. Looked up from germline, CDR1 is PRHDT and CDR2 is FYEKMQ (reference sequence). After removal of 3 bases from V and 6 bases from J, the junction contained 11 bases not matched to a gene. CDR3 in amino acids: CASSFHAGTGRAGELFF. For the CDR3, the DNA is TGTGCCAGCAGCTTCCATGCCGGGACAGGGAGGGCCGGGGAGCTGTTTTTT.

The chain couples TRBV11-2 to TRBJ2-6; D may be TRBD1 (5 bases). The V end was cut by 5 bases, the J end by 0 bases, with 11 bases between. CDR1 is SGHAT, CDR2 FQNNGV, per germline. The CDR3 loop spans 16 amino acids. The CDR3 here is CASSEDRISGANVLTF. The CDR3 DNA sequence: TGTGCCAGCAGCGAAGACAGAATCTCTGGGGCCAACGTCCTGACTTTC.

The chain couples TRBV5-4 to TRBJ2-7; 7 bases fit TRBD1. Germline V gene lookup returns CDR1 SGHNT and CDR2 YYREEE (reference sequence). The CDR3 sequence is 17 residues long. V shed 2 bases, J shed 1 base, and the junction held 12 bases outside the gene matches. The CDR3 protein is CASSFERQGTPSYEQYV. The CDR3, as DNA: TGTGCCAGCAGCTTCGAGCGACAGGGAACGCCTTCCTACGAGCAGTACGTC.

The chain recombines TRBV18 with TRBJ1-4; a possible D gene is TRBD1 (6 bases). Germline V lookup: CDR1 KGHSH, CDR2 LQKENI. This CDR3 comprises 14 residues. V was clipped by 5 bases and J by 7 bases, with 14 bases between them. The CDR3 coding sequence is TGTGCCAGCTCAGCCCTCCGGGACATTGAAAAACTGTTTTTT. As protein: CASSALRDIEKLFF.

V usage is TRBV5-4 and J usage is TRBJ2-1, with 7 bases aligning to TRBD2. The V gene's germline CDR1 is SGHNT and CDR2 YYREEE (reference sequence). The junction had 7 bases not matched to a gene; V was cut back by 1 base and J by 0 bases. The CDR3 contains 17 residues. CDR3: CASSLISGGSSYNEQFF. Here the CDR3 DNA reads TGTGCCAGCAGCTTGATCTCGGGGGGTTCCTCCTACAATGAGCAGTTCTTC.

In DNA, the CDR3 is TGCAGCGCGGGCTCCCTTTTCGATGAGCAGTTCTTC. It is translated as CSAGSLFDEQFF. The chain is built from TRBV29-1 and TRBJ2-1; D remains unclear. CDR3 length equals 12 residues. The V and J ends lost 7 bases and 8 bases respectively, with 15 bases between them. In germline, CDR1 is SQVTM, CDR2 ANQGSEA.

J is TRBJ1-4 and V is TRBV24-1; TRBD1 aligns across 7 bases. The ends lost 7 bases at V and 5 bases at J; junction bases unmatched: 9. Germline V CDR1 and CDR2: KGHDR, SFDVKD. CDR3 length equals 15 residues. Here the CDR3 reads CATSVDREGNEKLFF. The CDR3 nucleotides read TGTGCCACCAGCGTAGACAGGGAAGGGAATGAAAAACTGTTTTTT.

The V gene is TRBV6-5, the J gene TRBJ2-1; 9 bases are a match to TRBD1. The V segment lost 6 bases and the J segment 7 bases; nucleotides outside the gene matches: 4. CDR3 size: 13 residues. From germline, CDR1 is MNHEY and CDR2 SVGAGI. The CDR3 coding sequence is TGTGCCAGCAGGGGGACAGGGTGGAATGAGCAGTTCTTC. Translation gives CASRGTGWNEQFF.

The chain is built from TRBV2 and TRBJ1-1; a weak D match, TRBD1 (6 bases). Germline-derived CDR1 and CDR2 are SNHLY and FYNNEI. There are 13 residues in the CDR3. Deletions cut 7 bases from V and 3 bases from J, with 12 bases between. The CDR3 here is CASNYRVDTEAFF. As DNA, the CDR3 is TGTGCCAGCAATTACAGGGTCGACACTGAAGCTTTCTTT.

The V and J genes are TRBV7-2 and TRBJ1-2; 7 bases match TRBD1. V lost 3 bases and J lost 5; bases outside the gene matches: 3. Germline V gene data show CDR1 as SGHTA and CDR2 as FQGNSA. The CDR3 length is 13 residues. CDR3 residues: CASSFAGGYGYTF. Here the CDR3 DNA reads TGTGCCAGCAGCTTTGCAGGGGGGTATGGCTACACCTTC.

CDR3 coding DNA: TGTGCCAGCAGCCTCTTCGGGGTCAATCAGCCCCAGCATTTT. This translates into CASSLFGVNQPQHF. This chain joins TRBV5-6 and TRBJ1-5; no clear D. Germline V gene data show CDR1 as SGHDT and CDR2 as YYEEEE. The CDR3 length is 14 residues. The germline V and J ends were trimmed by 4 bases and 3 bases, with 11 bases remaining between them.

CDR3 DNA sequence: TGTGCCAGCAGCGTTGCGTGGGCTAGCGGCCACACAGATACGCAGTATTTT. Protein sequence: CASSVAWASGHTDTQYF. The chain joins TRBV9 to TRBJ2-3; 7 bases align to TRBD2. The CDR3 has 17 amino acids. After removal of 2 bases from V and 2 bases from J, the junction contained 11 bases not matched to a gene. Germline CDR1 SGDLS, CDR2 YYNGEE.

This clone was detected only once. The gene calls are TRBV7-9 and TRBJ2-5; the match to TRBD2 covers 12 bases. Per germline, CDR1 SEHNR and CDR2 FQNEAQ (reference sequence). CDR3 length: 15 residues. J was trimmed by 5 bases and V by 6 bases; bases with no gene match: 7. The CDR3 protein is CASRPLAGGRETQYF. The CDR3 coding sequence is TGTGCCAGCAGACCCCTAGCGGGAGGGCGGGAGACCCAGTACTTC.

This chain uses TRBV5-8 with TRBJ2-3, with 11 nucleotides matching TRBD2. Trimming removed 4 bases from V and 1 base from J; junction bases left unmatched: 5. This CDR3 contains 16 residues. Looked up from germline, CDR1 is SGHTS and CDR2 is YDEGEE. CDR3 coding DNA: TGTGCCAGCAGCCTACTAGCGGGAGTCGGCACAGATACGCAGTATTTT. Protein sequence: CASSLLAGVGTDTQYF.

CDR3 coding DNA: TGTGCCAGCTCACCCGGGGTAGCGGGAGCGGCGAACACCGGGGAGCTGTTTTTT. Residues: CASSPGVAGAANTGELFF. The genes are TRBV18 and TRBJ2-2; 9 bases line up with TRBD2. Per the germline V gene, CDR1 is KGHSH and CDR2 is LQKENI. The trim removed 3 bases at V and 0 bases at J, leaving 8 bases unmatched. The CDR3 is 18 residues long.